This T cell receptor beta chain was recovered during a study of T-cell reconstitution after alpha-beta-depleted transplantation in children. Details on this clonotype: Its antigen remains unknown.

Using unique molecular identifiers, the investigators prepared the TCRbeta library. MiXCR, applied by TCRdb to the PCR reads, yields one record per CDR3 protein. The data contain approximately 980,000 distinct CDR3 sequences, 25% to 35% of them seen just once; the ten biggest clones take up roughly 28%. Study-level findings and limits: Expanded graft clones numbering several hundred reportedly gave rise to alpha-beta T cells about two months after transplant. T-cell counts and diversity at one year post-transplant came mainly from newly produced T cells. Several patients had high TCRbeta diversity at day 60; it came from surviving recipient T cells and thymic progenitors.

The sequence came from a boy under three years old who had a stem cell transplant for SCID, so the T cells may come from the graft donor. The starting material was PBMCs, mostly from graft donor cells, obtained 360 days after TCRalphabeta/CD19-depleted stem cell transplant.

CDR3 in DNA: TGTGCCAGCAGCCACGGAGGGGGGATGACTAATGAAAAACTGTTTTTT. Residues: CASSHGGGMTNEKLFF. The chain has TRBV16 and TRBJ1-4, with D possibly being TRBD1 (6 bases). The CDR3 is 16 residues long. Trimming removed 3 bases from V and 2 bases from J, with 13 bases in between. Germline CDR1 KGHSY, CDR2 FQNENV.